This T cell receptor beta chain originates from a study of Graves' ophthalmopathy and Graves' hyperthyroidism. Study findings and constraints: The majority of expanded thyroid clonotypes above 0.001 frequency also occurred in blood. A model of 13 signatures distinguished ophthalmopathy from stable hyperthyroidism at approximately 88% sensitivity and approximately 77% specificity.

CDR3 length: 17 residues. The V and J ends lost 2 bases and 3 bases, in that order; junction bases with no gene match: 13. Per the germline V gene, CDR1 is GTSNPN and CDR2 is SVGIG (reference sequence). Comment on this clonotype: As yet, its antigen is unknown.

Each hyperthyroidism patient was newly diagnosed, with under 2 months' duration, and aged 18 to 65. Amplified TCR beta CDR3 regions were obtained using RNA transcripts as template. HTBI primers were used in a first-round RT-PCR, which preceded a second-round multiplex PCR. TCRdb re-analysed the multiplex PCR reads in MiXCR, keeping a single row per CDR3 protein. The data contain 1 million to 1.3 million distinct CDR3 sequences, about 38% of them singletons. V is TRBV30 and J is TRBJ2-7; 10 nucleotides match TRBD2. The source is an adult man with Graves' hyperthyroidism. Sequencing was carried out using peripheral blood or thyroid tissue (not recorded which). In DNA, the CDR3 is TGTGCCTGGAGTAAGGGGGGTAGCGGGAGGATAGGCTACGAGCAGTACTTC. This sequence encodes CAWSKGGSGRIGYEQYF.